Detailed here is one T cell receptor beta chain. What it binds is unknown. Just one base apart from a much larger clone, this may be a read error. Graves' hyperthyroidism qualified as stable when ophthalmopathy did not progress within 18 months. Diagnosis rested on symptoms, serum thyroxine and TRAb, thyroid ultrasound, and orbital computed tomography. This entry is derived from a study of T cells in Graves' hyperthyroidism and ophthalmopathy. Study results and caveats: Researchers found most expanded thyroid clonotypes above 0.001 in blood as well. The model made its ophthalmopathy prediction, and onset followed a median about 5.9 months later.

Authors of the study amplified TCR beta CDR3 regions from RNA transcripts. The primer set for the first-round RT-PCR of the TCR CDR3 was HTBI. TCRdb re-called the multiplex PCR reads through MiXCR, storing one row per CDR3 protein. The sample has roughly 580,000 distinct CDR3 sequences, more than 45% seen once; the top ten hold 8.2%. The source material was peripheral blood or thyroid tissue (not recorded which). This TCR was recovered from a young woman with Graves' hyperthyroidism.

CDR3 coding DNA: TGCAGTGCTAGCAGGAGGGAAGAGACCCAGTACTTC. It encodes CSASRREETQYF. J is TRBJ2-5 and V is TRBV20-1; TRBD2 is a possible D gene (6 bases). V was cut by 3 bases and J by 3 bases, with 8 bases left in between. The CDR3 length is 12 residues. The V gene's germline CDR1 is DFQATT and CDR2 SNEGSKA (reference sequence).